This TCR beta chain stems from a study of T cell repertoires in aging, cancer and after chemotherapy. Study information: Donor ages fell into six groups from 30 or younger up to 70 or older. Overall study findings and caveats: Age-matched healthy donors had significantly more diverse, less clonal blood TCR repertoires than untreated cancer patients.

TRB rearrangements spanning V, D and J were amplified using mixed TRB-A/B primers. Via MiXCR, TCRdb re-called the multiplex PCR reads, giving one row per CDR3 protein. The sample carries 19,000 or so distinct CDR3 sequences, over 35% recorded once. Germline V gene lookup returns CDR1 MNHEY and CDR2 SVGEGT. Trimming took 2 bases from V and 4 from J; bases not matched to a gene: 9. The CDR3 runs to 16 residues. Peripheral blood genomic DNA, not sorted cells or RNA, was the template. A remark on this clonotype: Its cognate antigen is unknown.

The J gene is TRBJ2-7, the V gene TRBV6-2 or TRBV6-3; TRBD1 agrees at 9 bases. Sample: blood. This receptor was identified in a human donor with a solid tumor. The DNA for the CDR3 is TGTGCCAGCAGTTACGGTGACAGGGGGAATTTATACGAGCAGTACTTC. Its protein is CASSYGDRGNLYEQYF.